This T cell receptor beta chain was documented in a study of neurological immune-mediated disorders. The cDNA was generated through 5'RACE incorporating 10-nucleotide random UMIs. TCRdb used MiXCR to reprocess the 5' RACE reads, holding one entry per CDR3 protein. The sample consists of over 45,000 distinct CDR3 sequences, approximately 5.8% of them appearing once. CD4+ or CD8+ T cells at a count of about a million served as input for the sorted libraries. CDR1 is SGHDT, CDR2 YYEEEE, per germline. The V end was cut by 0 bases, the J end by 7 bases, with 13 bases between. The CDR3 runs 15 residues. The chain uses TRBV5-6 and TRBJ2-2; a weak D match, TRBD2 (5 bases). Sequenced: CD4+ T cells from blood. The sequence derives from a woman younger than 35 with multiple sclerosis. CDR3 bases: TGTGCCAGCAGCTTGGGGTCGGGGTACGGCGGGGAGCTGTTTTTT. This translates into CASSLGSGYGGELFF.